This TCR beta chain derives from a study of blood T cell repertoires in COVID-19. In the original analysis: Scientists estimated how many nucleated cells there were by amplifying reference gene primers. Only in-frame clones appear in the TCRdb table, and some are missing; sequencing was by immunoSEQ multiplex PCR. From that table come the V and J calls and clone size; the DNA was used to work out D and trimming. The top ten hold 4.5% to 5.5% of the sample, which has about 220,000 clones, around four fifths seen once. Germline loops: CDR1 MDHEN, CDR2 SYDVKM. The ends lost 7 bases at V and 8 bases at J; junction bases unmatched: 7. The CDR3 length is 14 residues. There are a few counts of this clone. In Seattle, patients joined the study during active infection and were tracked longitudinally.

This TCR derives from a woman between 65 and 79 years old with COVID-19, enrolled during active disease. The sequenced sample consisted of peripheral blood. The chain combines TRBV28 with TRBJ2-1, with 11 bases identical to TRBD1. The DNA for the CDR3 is TGTGCCAGCACCGGGACAGGGGGTCCGTATGAGCAGTTCTTC. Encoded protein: CASTGTGGPYEQFF.